Listed here are 29 T cell receptor beta chains from one sample, sequenced in a study of response to subunit inactivated influenza vaccine. TCRdb ran MiXCR on the RT-PCR reads and lists one entry per CDR3 protein. The data show about 190,000 distinct CDR3 sequences, roughly 14% seen once. Sequencing was performed on CD8+ T cells sorted from PBMCs, taken 4 to 6 days after vaccination. Receptors originate from a man in his forties or fifties who received an inactivated influenza vaccine.

In its sample, this clonotype was seen many times. V and J are TRBV29-1 and TRBJ2-5; 8 nucleotides agree with TRBD1. This CDR3 spans 17 amino acids. The junction had 18 bases not matched to a gene; V was cut back by 7 bases and J by 2 bases. CDR1 and CDR2 (germline): SQVTM, ANQGSEA. The CDR3 spells CSALYETGAHLQETQYF. CDR3 DNA: TGCAGCGCCTTATACGAGACAGGGGCGCACCTTCAAGAGACCCAGTACTTC.

This clonotype was seen many times. This chain links TRBV7-2 with TRBJ2-3; 11 nucleotides line up with TRBD2. The CDR3 runs to 16 residues. The germline V gene encodes CDR1 SGHTA and CDR2 FQGNSA. V shed 5 bases and J 2 bases; nucleotides not matched to a gene: 6. The CDR3 here is CASSLLAGGITDTQYF. CDR3 nucleotides: TGTGCCAGCAGCCTCCTAGCGGGAGGAATCACAGATACGCAGTATTTT.

This sequence joins TRBV6-5 and TRBJ1-2; D uncertain. Germline lookup yields CDR1 MNHEY and CDR2 SVGAGI. With 0 bases removed from V and 4 bases from J, the gap between germline ends came to 6 bases. The CDR3 extends over 13 amino acids. CDR3 bases: TGTGCCAGCAGTTACTCTCACCCCTATGGCTACACCTTC. This sequence encodes CASSYSHPYGYTF.

This clonotype occurred a few times. The chain uses TRBV12-3 or TRBV12-4 and TRBJ2-7; 7 positions match TRBD1. The CDR3 extends over 14 amino acids. V trimming: 5 bases; J trimming: 2 bases; junction bases outside the gene matches: 6. The CDR3 is CASSTTGTAYEQYF. Written as DNA, the CDR3 is TGTGCCAGCAGTACTACCGGGACAGCCTACGAGCAGTACTTC.

The chain links TRBV6-2 or TRBV6-3 to TRBJ2-7; 10 bases are a match to TRBD1. CDR3 length: 15 amino acids. V trimming: 4 bases; J trimming: 3 bases; junction bases outside the gene matches: 6. Germline assignment: CDR1 MNHEY and CDR2 SVGEGT. The CDR3: CASSSRDRGFYEQYF. The CDR3 DNA is TGTGCCAGCAGTTCCCGGGACAGGGGTTTCTACGAGCAGTACTTC.

In the case of this clonotype: A read error is possible here, since a much larger clone lies one base away. The V gene is TRBV27, the J gene TRBJ2-2, with D perhaps TRBD2 (7 bases). CDR1 is MNHEY, CDR2 SMNVEV, per germline (reference sequence). This CDR3 spans 15 amino acids. The CDR3 nucleotides read TGTTCCAGCAGTTTACTGGGGGGGCAGGCCGGGGAGCTGTTTTTT. Translated: CSSSLLGGQAGELFF.

This clonotype is labeled as medium-sized (0.01 to 0.1%). The chain combines TRBV29-1 with TRBJ2-1, with 11 bases that match TRBD2. CDR1 is SQVTM, CDR2 ANQGSEA, per germline. This CDR3 comprises 13 residues. J gave up 7 bases and V 6 bases, and 5 bases lay outside the gene matches. CDR3 in DNA: TGCAGCGTAACTAGCGGGGGAGTGAATGAGCAGTTCTTC. It translates to CSVTSGGVNEQFF.

At least ten counts were recorded for this clonotype. J is TRBJ1-1 and V is TRBV12-3 or TRBV12-4; D is undetermined. Between the trimmed V and J ends, which lost 2 bases and 1 base, there was a span of 5 bases. This CDR3 spans 13 amino acids. CDR3 bases: TGTGCCAGCAGTTTAAATGCGAACACTGAAGCTTTCTTT. Translated: CASSLNANTEAFF.

The V gene is TRBV19, the J gene TRBJ2-1; 9 nucleotides match TRBD2. Germline CDR1 and CDR2: LNHDA and SQIVND (reference sequence). This CDR3 has 15 amino acids. With V trimmed by 3 bases and J by 4 bases, 4 bases remained unmatched. CDR3 region: CASSMGSGSYNEQFF. For the CDR3, the DNA is TGTGCCAGTAGTATGGGTAGCGGGAGTTACAATGAGCAGTTCTTC.

This clonotype was seen more than once but under ten times. The chain employs TRBV12-3 or TRBV12-4 and TRBJ2-7; the D gene could be TRBD1 or TRBD2 (5 bases each). CDR3 length: 14 amino acids. V lost 6 bases to trimming and J lost 0 bases, with 12 bases between them. CDR3 sequence: CASSPGPVSYEQYF. CDR3 in DNA: TGTGCCAGCAGCCCGGGACCGGTCTCCTACGAGCAGTACTTC.

The chain has TRBV6-1 and TRBJ2-2; 8 nucleotides align to TRBD2. Per the germline V gene, CDR1 is MNHNS and CDR2 is SASEGT. The ends lost 6 bases at V and 6 bases at J; junction bases unmatched: 9. The CDR3 runs 15 residues. CDR3 amino acids: CASSGGPGRAGELFF. CDR3 nucleotides: TGTGCCAGCAGCGGGGGACCCGGGAGGGCCGGGGAGCTGTTTTTT.

The V and J genes are TRBV2 and TRBJ2-2; D gene unclear. The V gene lost 3 bases and the J gene lost 4 bases, with 12 bases spanning the gap. Germline V gene data show CDR1 as SNHLY and CDR2 as FYNNEI. The CDR3 has 15 amino acids. CDR3 region: CASSDSPDRTGELFF. The CDR3 nucleotides are TGTGCCAGCAGTGACTCCCCGGACCGCACCGGGGAGCTGTTTTTT.

This clonotype was counted ten times or more. CDR3 protein: CASSLGTVGTEAFF. The CDR3 coding sequence is TGCGCCAGCAGCCTCGGGACGGTGGGAACTGAAGCTTTCTTT. The chain employs TRBV5-1 and TRBJ1-1, with D tentatively TRBD1 (5 bases). V was shortened by 4 bases and J by 5 bases, with 15 bases between the two germline ends. The CDR3 extends over 14 amino acids. Germline V gene lookup returns CDR1 SGHRS and CDR2 YFSETQ. The full variable domain, its missing parts supplied by reference TRBV5-1 and TRBJ1-1, is KAGVTQTPRYLIKTRGQQVTLSCSPISGHRSVSWYQQTPGQGLQFLFEYFSETQRNKGNFPGRFSGRQFSNSRSEMNVSTLELGDSALYLCASSLGTVGTEAFFGQGTRLTVV.

This clonotype came up a few times. This chain joins TRBV9 and TRBJ2-1; 10 positions match TRBD2. Germline V gives CDR1 SGDLS, CDR2 YYNGEE. V trimming: 2 bases; J trimming: 4 bases; junction bases outside the gene matches: 6. This CDR3 has 16 amino acids. The CDR3 nucleotides read TGTGCCAGCAGCGTGACTAGCGGGCCGATATACAATGAGCAGTTCTTC. Translated: CASSVTSGPIYNEQFF.

This clonotype has only a few counts. The rearrangement uses TRBV29-1 and TRBJ1-5; D is unclear. Per the germline V gene, CDR1 is SQVTM and CDR2 is ANQGSEA. The CDR3 has 14 residues. Trimming left V 6 bases short and J 5 bases short, with 17 bases between. The CDR3 DNA reads as TGCAGCGTCCCATCGGCGCTTGCCGATCAGCCCCAGCATTTT. Its protein is CSVPSALADQPQHF.

This clonotype was seen only a few times. The V and J genes are TRBV15 and TRBJ2-2; the D gene is possibly TRBD1 (6 bases). V lost 2 bases and J 3 bases, leaving 13 bases between the germline ends. The CDR3 extends over 16 amino acids. In germline, CDR1 is LNHNV, CDR2 YYDKDF (reference sequence). CDR3 loop: CATSRNWGPDTGELFF. CDR3 in DNA: TGTGCCACCAGCAGAAACTGGGGGCCGGACACCGGGGAGCTGTTTTTT.

This clonotype was counted only a few times. The chain recombines TRBV7-9 with TRBJ2-1; 9 bases agree with TRBD1. The ends lost 7 bases at V and 4 bases at J; junction bases unmatched: 5. Germline CDR1 SEHNR, CDR2 FQNEAQ (reference sequence). The CDR3 consists of 14 residues. The CDR3: CASIPGQGYNEQFF. The CDR3 bases are TGTGCCAGCATCCCGGGACAGGGTTACAATGAGCAGTTCTTC.

In its sample, this clonotype was seen a few times. V gene TRBV12-3 or TRBV12-4 combines with J gene TRBJ2-5; 7 nucleotides agree with TRBD2. The V and J ends lost 5 bases and 2 bases, in that order; junction bases with no gene match: 5. This CDR3 region has 14 residues. The CDR3 protein is CASSPPGRQETQYF. The CDR3 nucleotides are TGTGCCAGCAGTCCACCCGGGAGGCAAGAGACCCAGTACTTC.

Written as DNA, the CDR3 is TGTGCCAGCAGTCCCGGACTAGCGGTGAACACCGGGGAGCTGTTTTTT. As protein: CASSPGLAVNTGELFF. V and J are TRBV3-1 and TRBJ2-2, with TRBD2 matching 10 bases. The CDR3 is 16 amino acids. Looked up from germline, CDR1 is LGHDT and CDR2 is YNNKEL (reference sequence). Germline trimming cut 6 bases from V and 1 base from J; bases unmatched to any gene: 5.

This clonotype was recorded a few times. The chain has TRBV6-2 or TRBV6-3 and TRBJ2-1, with a tentative D call TRBD2 (5 bases). The CDR3 has 15 residues. V dropped 5 bases and J dropped 4 bases, with 15 bases sitting between them. From germline, CDR1 is MNHEY and CDR2 SVGEGT. DNA for the CDR3: TGTGCCAGCAGTAACGGGATTCCTATATACAATGAGCAGTTCTTC. Amino acid sequence: CASSNGIPIYNEQFF.

This chain uses TRBV14 with TRBJ2-1, with 9 bases matching TRBD2. Per germline, CDR1 SGHDN and CDR2 FVKESK. The CDR3 totals 16 residues. V was clipped by 7 bases and J by 5 bases; unmatched bases: 12. The CDR3, as DNA: TGTGCCAGCACACAGAGACCGGGACTAGCAGACAATGAGCAGTTCTTC. It translates to CASTQRPGLADNEQFF.

This clonotype has only a few counts. The chain employs TRBV15 and TRBJ2-1, with TRBD2 matching 11 bases. Germline CDR1 reads LNHNV; CDR2 reads YYDKDF (reference sequence). This CDR3 spans 19 amino acids. V was clipped by 1 base and J by 5 bases; unmatched bases: 13. In DNA, the CDR3 is TGTGCCACCAGCAGAGCAGATTTTATAGCGGGAGGGCCCCACAATGAGCAGTTCTTC. Its translation is CATSRADFIAGGPHNEQFF.

This chain joins TRBV5-1 and TRBJ2-5, with D uncertain. Looked up from germline, CDR1 is SGHRS and CDR2 is YFSETQ. Trimming left V 5 bases short and J 5 bases short, with 16 bases between. CDR3 length: 14 residues. DNA for the CDR3: TGCGCCAGCAGTTCGTCGGGCTCCGGGGAGACCCAGTACTTC. Translation gives CASSSSGSGETQYF.

This chain connects TRBV20-1 to TRBJ2-1; a weak D match, TRBD2 (6 bases). Trimming took 2 bases from V and 9 from J, leaving 14 bases between them. This CDR3 spans 13 amino acids. CDR1 DFQATT and CDR2 SNEGSKA come from the germline V gene (reference sequence). The CDR3 loop is CSARPIQTSEQFF. Here the CDR3 DNA reads TGCAGTGCTAGACCTATCCAGACTAGTGAGCAGTTCTTC.

This chain joins TRBV7-8 and TRBJ2-1, with 11 bases matching TRBD1. The length of the CDR3 is 14 residues. After removal of 6 bases from V and 2 bases from J, the junction contained 0 bases not matched to a gene. Germline loops: CDR1 SGHVS, CDR2 FQNEAQ. Here the CDR3 DNA reads TGTGCCAGCAGGGGACAGGGGGCCTACAATGAGCAGTTCTTC. Residues: CASRGQGAYNEQFF.

The genes are TRBV19 and TRBJ2-7, with D possibly being TRBD1 (6 bases). The CDR3 loop spans 13 amino acids. Germline V gene sequence: CDR1 LNHDA, CDR2 SQIVND (reference sequence). V was shortened by 7 bases and J by 3 bases, with 13 bases between the two germline ends. DNA for the CDR3: TGTGCCAGTACTCCAGGGGTCGGCTACGAGCAGTACTTC. It yields the protein CASTPGVGYEQYF.

The V call is TRBV4-3, the J call TRBJ2-2; tentatively, D is TRBD1 or TRBD2 (5 bases each). The CDR3 consists of 15 residues. Trimming left V 3 bases short and J 2 bases short, with 10 bases between. Per the germline V gene, CDR1 is LGHNA and CDR2 is YSLEER. The CDR3 bases are TGCGCCAGCAGCCATCTCGGGGCAAACACCGGGGAGCTGTTTTTT. Protein product: CASSHLGANTGELFF.

V usage is TRBV3-1 and J usage is TRBJ2-7; the D gene is possibly TRBD2 (5 bases). Trimming pared 2 bases from V and 8 bases from J, leaving 16 bases between. CDR3 size: 14 residues. CDR1 and CDR2 (germline): LGHDT, YNNKEL (reference sequence). DNA of the CDR3: TGTGCCAGCAGCCAACGTGAGAAGCGGCACCAGCAGTACTTC. Amino acids: CASSQREKRHQQYF.

The chain employs TRBV5-5 and TRBJ2-1; D remains unclear. CDR3 length: 16 residues. With 0 bases removed from V and 8 bases from J, the gap between germline ends came to 18 bases. The germline CDR1 and CDR2 sequences are SGHKS and YYEKEE (reference sequence). This CDR3 is CASSLVWAATADEQFF. CDR3 nucleotide sequence: TGTGCCAGCAGCTTGGTTTGGGCGGCCACGGCGGATGAGCAGTTCTTC.